Included here is one TCR beta chain sequence, with context. A read error may explain this, as a much larger clone is one base away. Measured with immunoSEQ multiplex PCR; TCRdb has only the in-frame clones, and not every one. This table has a few hundred thousand clones, roughly 89% appearing once. These data are taken from a study of cytomegalovirus exposure and HLA in healthy donors. Study-wide context: A subsequent analysis stated that the 100 to 150 validation repertoires were run on the same platform as the approximately 700 first-cohort repertoires.

CDR1 and CDR2 (germline): MNHNY, SVGAGI (reference sequence). V shed 6 bases, J shed 6 bases, and the junction held 1 base outside the gene matches. The CDR3 is made up of 12 amino acids. Sequencing was carried out using PBMCs. The source is a woman aged 18-30 years in good health and CMV-seronegative. The rearrangement uses TRBV6-6 and TRBJ1-4, with 7 bases lining up with TRBD1. The CDR3 coding sequence is TGTGCCAGCAGGGGGACAGATGAAAAACTGTTTTTT. It yields the protein CASRGTDEKLFF.